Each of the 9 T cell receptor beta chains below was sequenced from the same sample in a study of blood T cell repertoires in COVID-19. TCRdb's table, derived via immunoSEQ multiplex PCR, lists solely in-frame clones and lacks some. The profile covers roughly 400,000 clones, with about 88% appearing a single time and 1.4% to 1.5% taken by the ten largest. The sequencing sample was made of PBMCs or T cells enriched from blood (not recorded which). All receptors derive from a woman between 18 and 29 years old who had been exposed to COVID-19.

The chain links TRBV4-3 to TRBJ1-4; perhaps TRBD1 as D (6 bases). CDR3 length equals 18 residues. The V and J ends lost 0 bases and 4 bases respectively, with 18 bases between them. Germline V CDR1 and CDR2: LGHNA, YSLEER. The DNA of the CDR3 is TGCGCCAGCAGCCAAGACTTAGGGCCCGGGACAAGTAATGAAAAACTGTTTTTT. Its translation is CASSQDLGPGTSNEKLFF.

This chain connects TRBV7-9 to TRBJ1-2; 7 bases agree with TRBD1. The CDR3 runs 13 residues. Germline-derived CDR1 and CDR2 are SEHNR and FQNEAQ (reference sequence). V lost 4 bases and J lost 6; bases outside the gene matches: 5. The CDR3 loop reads CASSSSGGNGYTF. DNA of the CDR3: TGTGCCAGCAGCTCCTCAGGGGGGAATGGCTACACCTTC.

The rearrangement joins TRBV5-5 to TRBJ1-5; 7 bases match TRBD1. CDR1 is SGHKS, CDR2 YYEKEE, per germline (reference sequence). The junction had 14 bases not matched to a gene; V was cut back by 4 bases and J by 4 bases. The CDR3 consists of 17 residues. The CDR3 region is CASSLPARGKRNQPQHF. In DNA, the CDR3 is TGTGCCAGCAGCCTCCCTGCCAGGGGGAAAAGGAATCAGCCCCAGCATTTT.

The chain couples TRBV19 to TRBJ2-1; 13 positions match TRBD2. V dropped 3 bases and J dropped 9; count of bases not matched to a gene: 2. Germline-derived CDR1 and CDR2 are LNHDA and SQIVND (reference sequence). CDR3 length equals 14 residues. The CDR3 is CASSITSGRGEQFF. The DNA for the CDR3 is TGTGCCAGTAGTATCACTAGCGGGAGGGGTGAGCAGTTCTTC.

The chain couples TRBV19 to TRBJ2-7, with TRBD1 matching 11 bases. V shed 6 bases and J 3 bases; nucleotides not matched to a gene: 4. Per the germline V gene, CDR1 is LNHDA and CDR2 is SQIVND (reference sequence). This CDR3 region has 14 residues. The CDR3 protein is CASSRTGGDYEQYF. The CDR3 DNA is TGTGCCAGTAGCAGGACAGGGGGCGACTACGAGCAGTACTTC.

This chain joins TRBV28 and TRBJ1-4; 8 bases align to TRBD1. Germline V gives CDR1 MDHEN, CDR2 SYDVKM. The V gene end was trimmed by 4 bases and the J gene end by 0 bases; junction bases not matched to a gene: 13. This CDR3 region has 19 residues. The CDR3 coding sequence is TGTGCCAGCAGTTCACTGAAGCTTACAGGGGGATCAACTAATGAAAAACTGTTTTTT. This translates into CASSSLKLTGGSTNEKLFF.

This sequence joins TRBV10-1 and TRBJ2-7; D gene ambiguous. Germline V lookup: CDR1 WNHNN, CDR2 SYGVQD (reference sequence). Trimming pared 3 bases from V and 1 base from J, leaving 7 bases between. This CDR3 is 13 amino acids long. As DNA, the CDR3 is TGCGCCAGCAGTGAATCGGTTTCCTACGAGCAGTACTTC. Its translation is CASSESVSYEQYF.

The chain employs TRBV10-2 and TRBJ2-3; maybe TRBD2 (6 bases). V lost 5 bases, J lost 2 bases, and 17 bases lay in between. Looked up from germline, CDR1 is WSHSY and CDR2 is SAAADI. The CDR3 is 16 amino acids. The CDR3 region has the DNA TGCGCCAGCAGTTCCGGGACTGCCACCAACACAGATACGCAGTATTTT. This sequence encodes CASSSGTATNTDTQYF.

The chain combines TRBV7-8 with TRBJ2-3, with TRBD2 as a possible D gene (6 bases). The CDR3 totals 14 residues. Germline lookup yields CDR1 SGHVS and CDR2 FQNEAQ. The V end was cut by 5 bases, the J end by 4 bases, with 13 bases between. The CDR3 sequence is CASSQARGADTQYF. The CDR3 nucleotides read TGTGCCAGCAGCCAGGCGCGCGGGGCAGATACGCAGTATTTT.